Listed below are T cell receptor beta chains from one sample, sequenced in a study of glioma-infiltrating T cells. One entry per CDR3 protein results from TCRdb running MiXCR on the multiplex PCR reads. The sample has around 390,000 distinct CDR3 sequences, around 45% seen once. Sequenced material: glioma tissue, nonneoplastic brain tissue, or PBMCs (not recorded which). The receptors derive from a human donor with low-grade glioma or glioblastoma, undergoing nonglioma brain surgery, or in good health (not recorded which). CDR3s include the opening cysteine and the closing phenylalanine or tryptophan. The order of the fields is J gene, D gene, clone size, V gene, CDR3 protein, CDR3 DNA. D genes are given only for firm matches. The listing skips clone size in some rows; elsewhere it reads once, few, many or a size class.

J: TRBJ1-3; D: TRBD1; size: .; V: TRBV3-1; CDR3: CASSRLTGAFGYTIYF; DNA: TGTGCCAGCAGCCGACTGACAGGGGCGTTCGGTTACACCATATATTTT
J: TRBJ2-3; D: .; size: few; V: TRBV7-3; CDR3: CASSLDAGQDTQYF; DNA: TGTGCCAGCAGCTTAGACGCCGGGCAAGATACGCAGTATTTT
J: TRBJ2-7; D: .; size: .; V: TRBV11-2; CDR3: CASSSLRDASYEQYF; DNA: TGTGCCAGCAGCTCTCTCCGGGACGCCTCGTACGAGCAGTACTTC
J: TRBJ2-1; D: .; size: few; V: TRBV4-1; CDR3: CASSQDLTHYNEQFF; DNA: TGCGCCAGCAGCCAAGATTTGACTCACTACAATGAGCAGTTCTTC
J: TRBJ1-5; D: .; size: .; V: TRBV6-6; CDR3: CASSYDQTFSQPQHF; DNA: TGTGCCAGCAGCTACGACCAGACCTTCAGCCAGCCCCAGCATTTT
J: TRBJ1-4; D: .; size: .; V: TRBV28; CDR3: CASSLPQGVGNEKLFF; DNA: TGTGCCAGCAGTCTCCCCCAAGGGGTGGGGAATGAAAAACTGTTTTTT
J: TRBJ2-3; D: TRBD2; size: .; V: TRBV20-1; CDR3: CSARPGGGTDTQYF; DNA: TGCAGTGCCCGGCCGGGAGGGGGCACAGATACGCAGTATTTT
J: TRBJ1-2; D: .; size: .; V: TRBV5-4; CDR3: CASSYPPTNTYGYTF; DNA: TGTGCCAGCAGCTACCCCCCCACGAATACCTATGGCTACACCTTC
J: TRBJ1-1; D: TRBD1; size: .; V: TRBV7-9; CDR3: CACSFTGQGEAFF; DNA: TGTGCCTGCAGCTTTACCGGACAGGGTGAAGCTTTCTTT
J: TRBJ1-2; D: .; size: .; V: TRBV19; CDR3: CASSIPGRTNYGYTF; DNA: TGTGCCAGTAGTATTCCGGGACGGACTAACTATGGCTACACCTTC